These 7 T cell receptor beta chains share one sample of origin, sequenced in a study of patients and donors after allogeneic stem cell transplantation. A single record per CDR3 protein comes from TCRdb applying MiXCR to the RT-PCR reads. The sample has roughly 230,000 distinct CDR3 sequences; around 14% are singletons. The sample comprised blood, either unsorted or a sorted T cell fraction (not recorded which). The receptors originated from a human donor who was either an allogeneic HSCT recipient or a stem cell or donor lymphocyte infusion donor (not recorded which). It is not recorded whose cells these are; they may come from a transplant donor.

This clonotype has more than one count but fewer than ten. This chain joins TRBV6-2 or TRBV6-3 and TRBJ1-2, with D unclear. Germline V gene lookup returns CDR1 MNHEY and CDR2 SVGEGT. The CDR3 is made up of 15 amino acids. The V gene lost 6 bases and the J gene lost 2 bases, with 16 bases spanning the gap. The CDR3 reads CASSRAGGWNYGYTF. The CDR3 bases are TGTGCCAGCAGCCGGGCTGGTGGTTGGAACTATGGCTACACCTTC.

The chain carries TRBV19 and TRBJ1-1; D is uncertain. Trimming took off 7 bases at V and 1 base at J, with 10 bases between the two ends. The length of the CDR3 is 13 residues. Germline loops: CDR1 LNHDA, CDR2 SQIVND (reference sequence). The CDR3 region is CASIARQNTEAFF. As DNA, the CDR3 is TGTGCCAGTATTGCCCGGCAGAACACTGAAGCTTTCTTT.

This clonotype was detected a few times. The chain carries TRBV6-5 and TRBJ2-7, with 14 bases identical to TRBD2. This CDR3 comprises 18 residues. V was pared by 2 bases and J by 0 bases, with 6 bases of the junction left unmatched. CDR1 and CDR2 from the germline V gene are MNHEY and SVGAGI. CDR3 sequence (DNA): TGTGCCAGCAGTTACATGGGACTAGCGGGAGTCCCCTCCTACGAGCAGTACTTC. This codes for CASSYMGLAGVPSYEQYF.

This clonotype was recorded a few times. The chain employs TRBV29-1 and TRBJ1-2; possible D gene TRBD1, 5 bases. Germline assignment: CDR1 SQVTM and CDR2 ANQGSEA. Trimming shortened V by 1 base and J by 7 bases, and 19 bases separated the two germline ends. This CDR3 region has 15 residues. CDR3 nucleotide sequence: TGCAGCGTTGAAGGGCCCCTCGGGGGTCGGGGTGGCTACACCTTC. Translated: CSVEGPLGGRGGYTF.

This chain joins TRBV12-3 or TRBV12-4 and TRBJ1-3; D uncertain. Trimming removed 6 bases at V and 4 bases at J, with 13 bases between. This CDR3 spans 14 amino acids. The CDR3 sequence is CASSHYRQGNTIYF. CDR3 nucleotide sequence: TGTGCCAGCAGCCACTATCGACAAGGAAACACCATATATTTT.

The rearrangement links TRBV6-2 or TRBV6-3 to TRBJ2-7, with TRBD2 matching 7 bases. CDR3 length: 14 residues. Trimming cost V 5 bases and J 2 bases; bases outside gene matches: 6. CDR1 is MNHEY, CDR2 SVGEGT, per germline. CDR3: CASSLPRGAYEQYF. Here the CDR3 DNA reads TGTGCCAGCAGTCTCCCCCGGGGGGCCTACGAGCAGTACTTC.

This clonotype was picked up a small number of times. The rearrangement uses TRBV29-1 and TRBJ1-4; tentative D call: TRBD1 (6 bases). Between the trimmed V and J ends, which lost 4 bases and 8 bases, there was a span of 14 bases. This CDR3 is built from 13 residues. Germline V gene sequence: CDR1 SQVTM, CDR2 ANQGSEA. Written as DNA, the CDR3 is TGCAGCGTTGCCGGACAGAGACTCGAAAAACTGTTTTTT. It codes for CSVAGQRLEKLFF.